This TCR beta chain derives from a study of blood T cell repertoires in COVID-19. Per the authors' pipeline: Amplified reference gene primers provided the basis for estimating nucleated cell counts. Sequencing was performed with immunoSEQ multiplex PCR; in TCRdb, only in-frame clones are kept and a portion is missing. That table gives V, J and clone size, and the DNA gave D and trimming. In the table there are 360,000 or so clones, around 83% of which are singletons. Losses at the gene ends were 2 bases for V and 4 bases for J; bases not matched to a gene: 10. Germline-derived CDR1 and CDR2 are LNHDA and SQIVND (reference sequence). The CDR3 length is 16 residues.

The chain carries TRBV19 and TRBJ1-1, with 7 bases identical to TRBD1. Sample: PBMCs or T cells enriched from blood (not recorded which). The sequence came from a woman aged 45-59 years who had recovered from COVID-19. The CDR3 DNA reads TGTGCCAGTAGTATACCCTCAGGGGGAGTGGGCACTGAAGCTTTCTTT. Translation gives CASSIPSGGVGTEAFF. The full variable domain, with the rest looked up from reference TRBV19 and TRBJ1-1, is DGGITQSPKYLFRKEGQNVTLSCEQNLNHDAMYWYRQDPGQGLRLIYYSQIVNDFQKGDIAEGYSVSREKKESFPLTVTSAQKNPTAFYLCASSIPSGGVGTEAFFGQGTRLTVV.